Each of the 3 T cell receptor beta chains below was sequenced from the same sample in a study of T cells in Graves' hyperthyroidism and ophthalmopathy. Authors of the study amplified TCR beta CDR3 regions from RNA transcripts. A first-round RT-PCR of the TCR CDR3 used the HTBI primer set. One entry per CDR3 protein results from TCRdb running MiXCR on the multiplex PCR reads. The sample records around 800,000 distinct CDR3 sequences, 38% being singletons. The sequenced material came from blood. The receptors derive from a man aged 18 to 35 with Graves' hyperthyroidism.

The V call is TRBV7-6, the J call TRBJ1-5; D ambiguous. The CDR3 totals 10 residues. CDR1 is SGHVS and CDR2 is FNYEAQ in the germline V gene. V lost 1 base to trimming and J lost 11 bases, with 3 bases between them. The CDR3 is CASSLGAQHF. The CDR3 DNA reads as TGTGCCAGCAGCTTAGGAGCCCAGCATTTT.

To note about this clonotype: A much larger clone is a single base away; this may be a read error. The genes are TRBV10-3 and TRBJ2-7; 12 positions agree with TRBD2. The CDR3 runs 16 residues. The germline CDR1 and CDR2 sequences are ENHRY and SYGVKD. In nucleotides, the CDR3 is TGTGCCATCAGTGGGCCCAGACTAGCGGGGGATTACGAGCAGCACTTC. It specifies CAISGPRLAGDYEQHF.

This sequence joins TRBV12-3 or TRBV12-4 and TRBJ1-6; the D gene is possibly TRBD1 (6 bases). V shed 6 bases and J shed 6 bases, with 12 bases lying between them. The length of the CDR3 is 14 residues. In DNA form, the CDR3 reads TGTGCCAGCAGCAGGGGTCCAACTAATTCACCCCTCCACTTT. It translates to CASSRGPTNSPLHF.